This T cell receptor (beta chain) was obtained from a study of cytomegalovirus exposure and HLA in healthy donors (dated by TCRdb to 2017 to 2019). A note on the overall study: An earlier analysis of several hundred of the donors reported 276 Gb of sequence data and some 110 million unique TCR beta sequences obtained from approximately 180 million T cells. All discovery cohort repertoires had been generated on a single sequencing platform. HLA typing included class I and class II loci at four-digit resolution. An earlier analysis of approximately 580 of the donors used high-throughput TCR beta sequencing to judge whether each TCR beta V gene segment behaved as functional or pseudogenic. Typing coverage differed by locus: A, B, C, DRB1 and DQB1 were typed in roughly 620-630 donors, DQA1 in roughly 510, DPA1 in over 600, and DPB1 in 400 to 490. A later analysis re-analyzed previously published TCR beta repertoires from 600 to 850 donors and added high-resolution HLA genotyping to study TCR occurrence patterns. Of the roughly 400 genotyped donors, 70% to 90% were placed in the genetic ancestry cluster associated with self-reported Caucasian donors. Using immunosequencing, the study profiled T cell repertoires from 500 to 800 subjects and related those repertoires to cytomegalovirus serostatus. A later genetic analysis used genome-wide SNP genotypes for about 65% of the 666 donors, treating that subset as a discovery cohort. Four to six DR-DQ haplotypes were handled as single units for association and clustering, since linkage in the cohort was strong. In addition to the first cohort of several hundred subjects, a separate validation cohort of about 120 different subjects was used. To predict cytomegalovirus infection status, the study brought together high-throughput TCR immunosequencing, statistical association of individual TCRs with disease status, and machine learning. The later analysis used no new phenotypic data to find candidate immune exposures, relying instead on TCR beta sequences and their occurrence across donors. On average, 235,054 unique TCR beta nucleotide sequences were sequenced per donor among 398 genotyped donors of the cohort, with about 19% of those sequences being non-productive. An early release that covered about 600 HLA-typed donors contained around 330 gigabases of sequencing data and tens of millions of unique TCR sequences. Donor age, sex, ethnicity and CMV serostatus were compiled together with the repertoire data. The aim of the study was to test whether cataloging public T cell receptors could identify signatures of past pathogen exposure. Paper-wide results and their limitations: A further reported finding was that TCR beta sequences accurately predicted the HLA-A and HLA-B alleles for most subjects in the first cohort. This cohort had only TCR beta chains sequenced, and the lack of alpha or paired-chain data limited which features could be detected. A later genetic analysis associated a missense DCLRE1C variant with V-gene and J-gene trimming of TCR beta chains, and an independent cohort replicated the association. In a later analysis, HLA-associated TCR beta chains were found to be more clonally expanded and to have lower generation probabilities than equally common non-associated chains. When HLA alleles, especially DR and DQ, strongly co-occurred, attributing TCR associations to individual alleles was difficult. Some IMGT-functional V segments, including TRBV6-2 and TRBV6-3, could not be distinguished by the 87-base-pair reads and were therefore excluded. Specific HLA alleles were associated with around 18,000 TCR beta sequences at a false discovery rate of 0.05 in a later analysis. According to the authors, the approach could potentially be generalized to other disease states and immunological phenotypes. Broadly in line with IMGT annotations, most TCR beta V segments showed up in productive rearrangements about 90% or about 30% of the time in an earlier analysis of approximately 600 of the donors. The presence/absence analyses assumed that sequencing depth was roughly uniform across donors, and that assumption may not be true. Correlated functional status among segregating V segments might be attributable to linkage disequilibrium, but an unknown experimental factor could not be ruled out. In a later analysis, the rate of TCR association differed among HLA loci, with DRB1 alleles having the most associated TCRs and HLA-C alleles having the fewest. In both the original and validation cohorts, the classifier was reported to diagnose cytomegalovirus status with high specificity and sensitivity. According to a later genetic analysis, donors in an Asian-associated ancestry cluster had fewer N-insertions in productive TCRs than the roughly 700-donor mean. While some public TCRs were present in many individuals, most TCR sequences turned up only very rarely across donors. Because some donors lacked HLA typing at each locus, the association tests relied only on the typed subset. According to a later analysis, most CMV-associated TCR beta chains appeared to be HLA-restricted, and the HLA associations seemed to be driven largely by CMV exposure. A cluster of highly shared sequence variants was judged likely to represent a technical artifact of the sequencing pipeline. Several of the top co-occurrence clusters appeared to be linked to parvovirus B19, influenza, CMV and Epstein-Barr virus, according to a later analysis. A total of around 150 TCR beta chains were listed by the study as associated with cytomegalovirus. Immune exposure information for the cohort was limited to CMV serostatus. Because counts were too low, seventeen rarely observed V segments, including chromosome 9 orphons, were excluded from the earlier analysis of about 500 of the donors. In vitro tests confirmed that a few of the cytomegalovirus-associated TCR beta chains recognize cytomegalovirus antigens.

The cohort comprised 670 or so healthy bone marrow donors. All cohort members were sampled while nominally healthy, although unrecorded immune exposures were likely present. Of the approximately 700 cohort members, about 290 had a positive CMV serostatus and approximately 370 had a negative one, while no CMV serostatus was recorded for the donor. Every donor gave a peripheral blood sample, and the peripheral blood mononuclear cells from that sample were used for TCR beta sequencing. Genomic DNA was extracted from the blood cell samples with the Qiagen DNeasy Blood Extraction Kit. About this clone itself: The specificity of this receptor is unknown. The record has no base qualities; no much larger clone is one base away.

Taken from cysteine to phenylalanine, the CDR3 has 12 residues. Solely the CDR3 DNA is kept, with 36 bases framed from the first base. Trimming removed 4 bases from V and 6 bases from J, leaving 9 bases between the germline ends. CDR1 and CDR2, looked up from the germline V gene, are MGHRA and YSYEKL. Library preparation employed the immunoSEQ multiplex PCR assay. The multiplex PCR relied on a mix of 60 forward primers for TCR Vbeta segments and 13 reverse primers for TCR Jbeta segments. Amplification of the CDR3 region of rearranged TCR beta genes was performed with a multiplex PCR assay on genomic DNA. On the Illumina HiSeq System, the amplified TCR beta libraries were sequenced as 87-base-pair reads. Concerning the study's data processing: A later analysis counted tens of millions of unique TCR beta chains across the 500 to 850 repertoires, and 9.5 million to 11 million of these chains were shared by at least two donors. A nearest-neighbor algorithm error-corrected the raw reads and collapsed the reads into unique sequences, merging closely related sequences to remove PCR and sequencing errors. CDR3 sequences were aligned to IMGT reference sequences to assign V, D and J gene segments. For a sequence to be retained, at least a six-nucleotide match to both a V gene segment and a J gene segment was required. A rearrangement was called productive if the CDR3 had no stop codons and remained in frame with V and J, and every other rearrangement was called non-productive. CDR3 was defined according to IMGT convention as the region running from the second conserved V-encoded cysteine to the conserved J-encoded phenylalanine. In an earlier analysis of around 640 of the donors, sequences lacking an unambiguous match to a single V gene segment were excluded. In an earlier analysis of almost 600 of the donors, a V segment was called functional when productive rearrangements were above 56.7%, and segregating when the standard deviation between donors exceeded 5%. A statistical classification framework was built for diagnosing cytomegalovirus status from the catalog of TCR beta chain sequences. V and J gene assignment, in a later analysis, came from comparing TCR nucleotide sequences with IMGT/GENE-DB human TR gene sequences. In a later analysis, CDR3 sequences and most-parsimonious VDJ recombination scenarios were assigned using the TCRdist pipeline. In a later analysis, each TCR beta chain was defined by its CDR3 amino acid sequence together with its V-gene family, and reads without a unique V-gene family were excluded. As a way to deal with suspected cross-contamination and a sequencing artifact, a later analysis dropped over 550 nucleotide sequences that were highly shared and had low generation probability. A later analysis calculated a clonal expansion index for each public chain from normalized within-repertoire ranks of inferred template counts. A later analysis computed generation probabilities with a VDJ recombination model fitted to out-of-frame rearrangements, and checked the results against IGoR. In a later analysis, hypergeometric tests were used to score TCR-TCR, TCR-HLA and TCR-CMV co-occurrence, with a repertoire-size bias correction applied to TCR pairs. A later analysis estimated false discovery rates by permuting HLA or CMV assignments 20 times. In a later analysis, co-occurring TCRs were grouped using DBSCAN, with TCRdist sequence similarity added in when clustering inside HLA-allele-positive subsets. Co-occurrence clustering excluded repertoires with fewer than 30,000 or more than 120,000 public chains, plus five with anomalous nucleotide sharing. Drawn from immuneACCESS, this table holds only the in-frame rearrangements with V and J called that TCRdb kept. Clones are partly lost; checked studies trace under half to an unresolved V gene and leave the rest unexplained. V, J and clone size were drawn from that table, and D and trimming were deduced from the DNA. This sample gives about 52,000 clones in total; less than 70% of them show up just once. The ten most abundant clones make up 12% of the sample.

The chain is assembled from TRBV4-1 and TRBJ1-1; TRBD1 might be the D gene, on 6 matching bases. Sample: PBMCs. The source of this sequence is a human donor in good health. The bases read TGCGCCAGCAGCCCAGCAGGGGCTGAAGCTTTCTTT. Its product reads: CASSPAGAEAFF.